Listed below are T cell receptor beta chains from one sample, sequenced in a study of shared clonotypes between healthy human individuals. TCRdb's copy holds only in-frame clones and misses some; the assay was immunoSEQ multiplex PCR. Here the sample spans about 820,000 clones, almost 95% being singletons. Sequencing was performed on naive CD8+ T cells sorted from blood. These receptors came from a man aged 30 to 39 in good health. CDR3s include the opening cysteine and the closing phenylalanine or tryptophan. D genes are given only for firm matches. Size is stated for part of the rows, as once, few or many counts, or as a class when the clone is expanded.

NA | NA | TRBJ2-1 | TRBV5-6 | CASSSLGFEQFF | TGTGCCAGCAGTTCCCTAGGTTTTGAGCAGTTCTTC
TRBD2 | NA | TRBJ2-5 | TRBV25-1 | CASSLAGEIKETQYF | TGTGCCAGCAGCCTAGCGGGAGAAATTAAAGAGACCCAGTACTTC
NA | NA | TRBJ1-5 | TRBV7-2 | CASSLQGSSNQPQHF | TGTGCCAGCAGCTTGCAGGGCTCGAGCAATCAGCCCCAGCATTTT
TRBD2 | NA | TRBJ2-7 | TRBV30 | CASKAGATYEQYF | TGTGCCTCCAAGGCGGGAGCCACCTACGAGCAGTACTTC
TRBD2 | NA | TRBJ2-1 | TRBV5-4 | CASSESGRGSNEQFF | TGTGCCAGCAGCGAGAGCGGGAGAGGTTCCAATGAGCAGTTCTTC
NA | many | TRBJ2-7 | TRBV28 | CASSLSFSYEQYF | TGTGCCAGCAGTTTATCATTTAGCTACGAGCAGTACTTC
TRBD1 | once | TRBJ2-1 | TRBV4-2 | CASSQATGGWGEQFF | TGTGCCAGCAGCCAAGCTACAGGGGGCTGGGGTGAGCAGTTCTTC
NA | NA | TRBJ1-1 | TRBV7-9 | CASSHQTGRTEAFF | TGTGCCAGCAGCCACCAGACAGGCCGCACTGAAGCTTTCTTT
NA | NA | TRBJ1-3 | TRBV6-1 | CASSVARAGNTIYF | TGTGCCAGCAGTGTGGCGAGGGCTGGAAACACCATATATTTT
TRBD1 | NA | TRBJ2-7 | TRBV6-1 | CASSEGDRPYEQYF | TGTGCCAGCAGTGAAGGGGACAGGCCCTACGAGCAGTACTTC
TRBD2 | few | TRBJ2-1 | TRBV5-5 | CASSRTSGFNEQFF | TGTGCCAGCAGCCGGACTAGCGGCTTCAATGAGCAGTTCTTC
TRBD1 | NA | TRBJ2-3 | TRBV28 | CASSSSVPNKGGFQPILADTQYF | TGTGCCAGCAGTTCATCCGTCCCCAATAAAGGGGGCTTCCAACCGATACTAGCAGATACGCAGTATTTT
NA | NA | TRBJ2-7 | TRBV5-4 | CASSFGTYEQYF | TGTGCCAGCAGCTTCGGGACTTACGAGCAGTACTTC
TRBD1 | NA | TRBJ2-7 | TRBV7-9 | CASSDRQGPSLWEQYF | TGTGCCAGCAGCGACAGACAGGGTCCCTCTCTTTGGGAGCAGTACTTC
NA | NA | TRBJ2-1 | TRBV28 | CASSTPGLPPSEQFF | TGTGCCAGCAGCACCCCGGGACTCCCACCCAGTGAGCAGTTCTTC
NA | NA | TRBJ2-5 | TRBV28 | CASSGVVAQYF | TGTGCCAGCAGCGGGGTGGTCGCCCAGTACTTC
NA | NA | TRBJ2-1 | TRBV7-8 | CASTQKGNNEQFF | TGTGCCAGCACCCAAAAGGGGAACAATGAGCAGTTCTTC
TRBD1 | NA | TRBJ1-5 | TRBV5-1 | CASSGTGDSNQPQHF | TGCGCCAGCAGCGGGACAGGGGATAGCAATCAGCCCCAGCATTTT
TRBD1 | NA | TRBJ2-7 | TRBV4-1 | CASSQSRGSSYEQYF | TGCGCCAGCAGCCAATCCAGGGGGAGCTCCTACGAGCAGTACTTC
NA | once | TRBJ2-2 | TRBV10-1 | CASSEEGTGELFF | TGCGCCAGCAGTGAAGAGGGAACCGGGGAGCTGTTTTTT
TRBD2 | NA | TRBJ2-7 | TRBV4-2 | CASSQELAGGLYEQYF | TGTGCCAGCAGCCAAGAACTAGCGGGAGGGTTGTACGAGCAGTACTTC
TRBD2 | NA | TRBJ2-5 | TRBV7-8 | CASSFNVAGEETQYF | TGTGCCAGCAGCTTCAATGTAGCGGGAGAAGAGACCCAGTACTTC
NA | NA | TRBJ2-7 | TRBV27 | CASSLSFRNEQYF | TGTGCCAGCAGTTTATCCTTCAGAAACGAGCAGTACTTC
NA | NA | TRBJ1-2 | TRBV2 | CARRPGETSENQKAYGYTF | TGTGCCAGACGGCCCGGGGAGACATCAGAAAACCAAAAAGCCTATGGCTACACCTTC
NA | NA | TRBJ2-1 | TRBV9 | CASSVEGLAYNEQFF | TGTGCCAGCAGCGTAGAGGGTCTAGCATACAATGAGCAGTTCTTC
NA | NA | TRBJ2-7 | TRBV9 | CASSVAGSHEQYF | TGTGCCAGCAGCGTAGCAGGGTCCCACGAGCAGTACTTC
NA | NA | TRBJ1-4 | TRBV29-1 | CSVEPSGPGGEKLFF | TGCAGCGTTGAACCCTCGGGGCCCGGGGGAGAAAAACTGTTTTTT
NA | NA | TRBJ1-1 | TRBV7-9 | CASSLDFLAGTNTEAFF | TGTGCCAGCAGCTTAGATTTTCTGGCAGGGACGAACACTGAAGCTTTCTTT
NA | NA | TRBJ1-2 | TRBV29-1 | CSVPGEGANYGYTF | TGCAGCGTTCCAGGGGAAGGGGCTAACTATGGCTACACCTTC
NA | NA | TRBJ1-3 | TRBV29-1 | CSAQGDPGNTIYF | TGCAGCGCCCAGGGAGATCCTGGAAACACCATATATTTT
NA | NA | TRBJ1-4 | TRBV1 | CTSSRLDRKLEKLFF | TGCACCAGCAGCCGACTGGACAGGAAGCTTGAAAAACTGTTTTTT
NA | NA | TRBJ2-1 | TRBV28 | CASSFLIGRNEQFF | TGTGCCAGCAGTTTCTTAATCGGACGCAATGAGCAGTTCTTC